The 5 T cell receptor beta chains presented below share a single source sample, sequenced in a study of cytomegalovirus exposure and HLA in healthy donors. Use of 60 Vbeta and 13 Jbeta primers characterized the PCR. The assay was immunoSEQ multiplex PCR, and TCRdb's table has in-frame clones only and misses some. The profile shows 60,000 to 70,000 clones, about 84% of them singletons. Sequenced sample: PBMCs. The source is a man aged 18 to 29 in good health and CMV-seropositive.

This chain joins TRBV4-1 and TRBJ2-1; D is unclear. V was shortened by 4 bases and J by 9 bases, with 7 bases between the two germline ends. The CDR3 length is 11 residues. Per germline, CDR1 MGHRA and CDR2 YSYEKL. CDR3 residues: CASSLNFEQFF. The CDR3 DNA reads as TGCGCCAGCAGCCTCAATTTTGAGCAGTTCTTC.

The chain couples TRBV6-5 to TRBJ1-1; maybe TRBD1 (6 bases). Looked up from germline, CDR1 is MNHEY and CDR2 is SVGAGI. The CDR3 consists of 13 residues. Trimming shortened V by 8 bases and J by 4 bases, and 14 bases separated the two germline ends. For the CDR3, the DNA is TGTGCCAGCCGCGTGGGGACAACCACTGAAGCTTTCTTT. This encodes CASRVGTTTEAFF.

V usage is TRBV13 and J usage is TRBJ2-5; a weak D match, TRBD1 (5 bases). This CDR3 contains 12 residues. The germline CDR1 and CDR2 sequences are PRHDT and FYEKMQ (reference sequence). The V end lost 5 bases, the J end lost 4 bases, and 8 bases lay between the germline ends. CDR3 region: CASSLTGETQYF. CDR3 in DNA: TGTGCCAGCAGCCTCACAGGAGAGACCCAGTACTTC.

The CDR3 bases are TGTGCCAGCAGCTCAACCGGGGGAACTGGAAACACCATATATTTT. This codes for CASSSTGGTGNTIYF. The chain employs TRBV6-5 and TRBJ1-3; tentatively, D is TRBD1 (5 bases). This CDR3 is built from 15 residues. Trimming cost V 6 bases and J 2 bases, with 14 bases left between them. Germline CDR1 MNHEY, CDR2 SVGAGI.

The chain couples TRBV30 to TRBJ1-3; TRBD1 aligns across 7 bases. Germline CDR1 is GTSNPN and CDR2 is SVGIG (reference sequence). V was clipped by 0 bases and J by 4 bases; unmatched bases: 9. The CDR3 spans 16 residues. The CDR3 DNA reads TGTGCCTGGAGTGTACATGGAGGGGGCAAAGGAAACACCATATATTTT. Encoded protein: CAWSVHGGGKGNTIYF.